This TCR beta chain was recorded in a study of shared clonotypes between healthy human individuals. Across the study: CD8 memory received one plate per donor, CD8 naive two, CD4 memory three and CD4 naive three.

From germline, CDR1 is MNHEY and CDR2 SVGAGI. The CDR3 is 14 residues long. V lost 6 bases to trimming and J lost 5 bases, with 14 bases between them. At a deep level, the assay was run. Clones were sequenced by immunoSEQ multiplex PCR, and TCRdb holds only the in-frame ones, with some missing. The sample yields 2 million to 3 million clones, just over 90% seen once. Sequenced: naive CD4+ T cells sorted from blood. Subset in this sample: CD45RA+ positively selected. This receptor was taken from a man between 18 and 35 years old in good health. The gene calls are TRBV6-5 and TRBJ1-5; D is possibly TRBD1 (6 bases). CDR3 sequence reads: CASRSTGGDQPQHF. The DNA for the CDR3 is TGTGCCAGCAGATCGACAGGTGGGGATCAGCCCCAGCATTTT.